This T cell receptor (beta chain) was recorded in a study of control samples from healthy donors and cancer patients. Only in-frame clones appear in the TCRdb table, and some are missing; sequencing was by immunoSEQ multiplex PCR. The data show about 180,000 clones, with around nine tenths seen just once and 1.4% held by the top ten. V shed 9 bases, J shed 8 bases, and the junction held 7 bases outside the gene matches. The CDR3 runs 14 residues. Germline CDR1 is LNHDA and CDR2 is SQIVND (reference sequence). The chain carries TRBV19 and TRBJ2-3; 14 positions agree with TRBD2. The receptor comes from a man aged 25 to 45 in good health. Sequencing was performed on blood. The CDR3 loop reads CASLTSGGDGTQYF. The CDR3 DNA reads TGTGCCAGCCTGACTAGCGGGGGGGACGGTACGCAGTATTTT.